Each of the 18 T cell receptor beta chains below was sequenced from the same sample in a study of OX40 agonist ivuxolimab in advanced cancers. The repertoire was sequenced with immunoSEQ multiplex PCR; TCRdb's copy has only in-frame clones and lacks some. The table lists tens of thousands of clones, over 80% of them singletons, with approximately 21% in the top ten. This specimen consisted of CD4+ or CD8+ T cells sorted from blood, obtained in a trial of the OX40 agonist ivuxolimab. The receptor set was obtained from an adult with an advanced solid tumor such as melanoma, head and neck, liver or kidney cancer.

This clone appeared a single time. This chain's CDR3 is CASSYSTARNYGYTF. The CDR3 nucleotides are TGTGCCAGCAGTTACTCGACAGCCCGTAACTATGGCTACACCTTC. The chain recombines TRBV6-5 with TRBJ1-2; TRBD1 is a possible D gene (5 bases). The CDR3 spans 15 residues. The V gene lost 0 bases and the J gene lost 1 base, with 9 bases spanning the gap. Per germline, CDR1 MNHEY and CDR2 SVGAGI.

This rearrangement joins TRBV28 to TRBJ2-3; TRBD2 agrees at 10 bases. This CDR3 region has 12 residues. Per germline, CDR1 MDHEN and CDR2 SYDVKM. The junction had 0 bases not matched to a gene; V was cut back by 6 bases and J by 6 bases. The CDR3 DNA follows: TGTGCCAGCAGACTAGCGGGGGATACGCAGTATTTT. Its translation: CASRLAGDTQYF. Based on the CDR3 plus reference TRBV28 and TRBJ2-3, the full variable domain is DVKVTQSSRYLVKRTGEKVFLECVQDMDHENMFWYRQDPGLGLRLIYFSYDVKMKEKGDIPEGYSVSREKKERFSLILESASTNQTSMYLCASRLAGDTQYFGPGTRLTVL.

This clone came up once. The V call is TRBV16, the J call TRBJ2-7; D is perhaps TRBD2 (7 bases). CDR1 is KGHSY and CDR2 is FQNENV in the germline V gene. Trimming took off 3 bases at V and 1 base at J, with 10 bases between the two ends. This CDR3 is 14 amino acids long. The CDR3 DNA follows: TGTGCCAGCAGCCAGCGGGGGCCGTCCTACGAGCAGTACTTC. Its translation: CASSQRGPSYEQYF.

This chain connects TRBV5-1 to TRBJ1-6; a possible D gene is TRBD1 (5 bases). With 2 bases removed from V and 0 bases from J, the gap between germline ends came to 15 bases. This CDR3 region has 18 residues. Germline V gene data show CDR1 as SGHRS and CDR2 as YFSETQ. In nucleotides, the CDR3 is TGCGCCAGCAGCTTCTCAGGGAATTCGGGCTCCTATAATTCACCCCTCCACTTT. Protein sequence: CASSFSGNSGSYNSPLHF.

This clone was observed once. The genes are TRBV5-6 and TRBJ1-6, with TRBD1 identical over 7 bases. The trim removed 1 base at V and 14 bases at J, leaving 12 bases unmatched. This CDR3 spans 15 amino acids. Germline V gives CDR1 SGHDT, CDR2 YYEEEE. CDR3 DNA sequence: TGTGCCAGCAGCTTGAGGTCAGGGCCCAGGGGGGCCCTCCACTTT. It codes for CASSLRSGPRGALHF.

The rearrangement uses TRBV25-1 and TRBJ2-1, with 7 bases fitting TRBD2. Germline V CDR1 and CDR2: MGHDK, SYGVNS. V trimming: 10 bases; J trimming: 2 bases; junction bases outside the gene matches: 5. The CDR3 length is 13 residues. CDR3 sequence reads: CATMGGAYNEQFF. In nucleotides, the CDR3 is TGTGCCACCATGGGGGGGGCCTACAATGAGCAGTTCTTC. The full variable domain, rest sourced from reference TRBV25-1 and TRBJ2-1, is EADIYQTPRYLVIGTGKKITLECSQTMGHDKMYWYQQDPGMELHLIHYSYGVNSTEKGDLSSESTVSRIRTEHFPLTLESARPSHTSQYLCATMGGAYNEQFFGPGTRLTVL.

The V gene is TRBV27, the J gene TRBJ1-1; D unclear. V shed 5 bases and J shed 3 bases, with 10 bases lying between them. The CDR3 extends over 13 amino acids. Germline V gene sequence: CDR1 MNHEY, CDR2 SMNVEV (reference sequence). Here the CDR3 reads CASSTLSYTEAFF. The CDR3 coding sequence is TGTGCCAGCAGTACGTTAAGCTACACTGAAGCTTTCTTT.

The chain links TRBV7-2 to TRBJ2-1; D unresolved. Between the trimmed V and J ends, which lost 3 bases and 4 bases, there was a span of 1 base. In germline, CDR1 is SGHTA, CDR2 FQGNSA. There are 11 residues in the CDR3. The CDR3 protein is CASSFYNEQFF. CDR3 in DNA: TGTGCCAGCAGCTTTTACAATGAGCAGTTCTTC.

A word on this clone: One end of the junction varies from germline; a read error may be responsible. The V gene is TRBV6-1, the J gene TRBJ1-5, with TRBD1 matching over 7 bases. Germline V CDR1 and CDR2: MNHNS, SASEGT. CDR3 length: 18 residues. CDR3 DNA: TGTGCCAGCAGCGAAGGGTTAGGGGGCTGGGGCAGCAATCAGCCCCAGCATTTT. Translating it yields CASSEGLGGWGSNQPQHF.

The chain is built from TRBV10-3 and TRBJ2-5, with 9 bases matching TRBD2. CDR3 length: 20 residues. The ends lost 3 bases at V and 5 bases at J; junction bases unmatched: 22. Germline V gives CDR1 ENHRY, CDR2 SYGVKD. This CDR3 is CAISDPPGSGGRGSMETQYF. DNA for the CDR3: TGTGCCATCAGTGACCCCCCGGGGAGCGGGGGGCGGGGTAGTATGGAGACCCAGTACTTC.

With respect to this clone: A read error may produce the germline difference seen at one junction end. Here the CDR3 reads CASSPLAGRGYHF. The CDR3 coding sequence is TGTGCCAGCTCACCACTAGCAGGGAGAGGCTATCACTTC. V usage is TRBV18 and J usage is TRBJ2-5; perhaps D is TRBD1 or TRBD2 (5 bases each). The CDR3 sequence is 13 residues long. Per the germline V gene, CDR1 is KGHSH and CDR2 is LQKENI.

The genes are TRBV19 and TRBJ2-6, with D uncertain. Germline assignment: CDR1 LNHDA and CDR2 SQIVND (reference sequence). Trimming stripped 4 bases from V and 0 bases from J, with 7 bases between. The CDR3 runs 15 residues. The CDR3 spells CASSRGNSGANVLTF. The CDR3 DNA reads as TGTGCCAGTAGTAGGGGTAACTCTGGGGCCAACGTCCTGACTTTC.

The CDR3 nucleotides read TGCGCCAGCAGCCAGGGCCTGGAGCTGTTTTTT. Its protein is CASSQGLELFF. This chain connects TRBV4-1 to TRBJ2-2; D unclear. Per the germline V gene, CDR1 is MGHRA and CDR2 is YSYEKL. The CDR3 covers 11 residues. With 3 bases removed from V and 10 bases from J, the gap between germline ends came to 6 bases.

The chain joins TRBV2 to TRBJ2-5; D is possibly TRBD1 (6 bases). The DNA matches TRBJ2-7 better at its end, which makes the J call doubtful. Germline V gene lookup returns CDR1 SNHLY and CDR2 FYNNEI. The CDR3 has 13 residues. CDR3: CASWGQPSYEQYF. The DNA for the CDR3 is TGTGCCAGCTGGGGACAACCCTCCTACGAGCAGTACTTC.

On this clone itself: One junction end does not reproduce the germline sequence, and a read error may be involved. V gene TRBV5-3 combines with J gene TRBJ1-2; D perhaps matches TRBD1 (5 bases). TRBV5-3 is noted as an ORF with a role that remains uncertain. This CDR3 is built from 10 residues. The CDR3 DNA reads TGTGCCAGAAGCTGGGGCGAAATGTACTTC. Encoded protein: CARSWGEMYF.

The J gene is TRBJ1-5, the V gene TRBV6-6, with a weak D call TRBD1 (5 bases). In germline, CDR1 is MNHNY, CDR2 SVGAGI (reference sequence). V shed 0 bases and J shed 1 base, with 7 bases lying between them. There are 15 residues in the CDR3. The CDR3 reads CASSYSGASNQPQHF. CDR3 DNA: TGTGCCAGCAGTTACTCAGGGGCGAGCAATCAGCCCCAGCATTTT.

The rearrangement links TRBV2 to TRBJ2-5; no definite D call. The V and J ends lost 3 bases and 7 bases respectively, with 9 bases between them. The CDR3 is 12 residues long. Germline CDR1 SNHLY, CDR2 FYNNEI. The CDR3 sequence is CASSEEGGTQYF. The CDR3 DNA reads TGTGCCAGCAGTGAGGAAGGTGGGACCCAGTACTTC.

V and J are TRBV2 and TRBJ1-1; 10 bases are a match to TRBD1. Germline V gene data show CDR1 as SNHLY and CDR2 as FYNNEI. This CDR3 region has 15 residues. V shed 7 bases, J shed 6 bases, and the junction held 11 bases outside the gene matches. CDR3 DNA sequence: TGTGCCAGCATTGGGACAGGGGTCGCCAACGCTGAAGCTTTCTTT. Its translation is CASIGTGVANAEAFF.